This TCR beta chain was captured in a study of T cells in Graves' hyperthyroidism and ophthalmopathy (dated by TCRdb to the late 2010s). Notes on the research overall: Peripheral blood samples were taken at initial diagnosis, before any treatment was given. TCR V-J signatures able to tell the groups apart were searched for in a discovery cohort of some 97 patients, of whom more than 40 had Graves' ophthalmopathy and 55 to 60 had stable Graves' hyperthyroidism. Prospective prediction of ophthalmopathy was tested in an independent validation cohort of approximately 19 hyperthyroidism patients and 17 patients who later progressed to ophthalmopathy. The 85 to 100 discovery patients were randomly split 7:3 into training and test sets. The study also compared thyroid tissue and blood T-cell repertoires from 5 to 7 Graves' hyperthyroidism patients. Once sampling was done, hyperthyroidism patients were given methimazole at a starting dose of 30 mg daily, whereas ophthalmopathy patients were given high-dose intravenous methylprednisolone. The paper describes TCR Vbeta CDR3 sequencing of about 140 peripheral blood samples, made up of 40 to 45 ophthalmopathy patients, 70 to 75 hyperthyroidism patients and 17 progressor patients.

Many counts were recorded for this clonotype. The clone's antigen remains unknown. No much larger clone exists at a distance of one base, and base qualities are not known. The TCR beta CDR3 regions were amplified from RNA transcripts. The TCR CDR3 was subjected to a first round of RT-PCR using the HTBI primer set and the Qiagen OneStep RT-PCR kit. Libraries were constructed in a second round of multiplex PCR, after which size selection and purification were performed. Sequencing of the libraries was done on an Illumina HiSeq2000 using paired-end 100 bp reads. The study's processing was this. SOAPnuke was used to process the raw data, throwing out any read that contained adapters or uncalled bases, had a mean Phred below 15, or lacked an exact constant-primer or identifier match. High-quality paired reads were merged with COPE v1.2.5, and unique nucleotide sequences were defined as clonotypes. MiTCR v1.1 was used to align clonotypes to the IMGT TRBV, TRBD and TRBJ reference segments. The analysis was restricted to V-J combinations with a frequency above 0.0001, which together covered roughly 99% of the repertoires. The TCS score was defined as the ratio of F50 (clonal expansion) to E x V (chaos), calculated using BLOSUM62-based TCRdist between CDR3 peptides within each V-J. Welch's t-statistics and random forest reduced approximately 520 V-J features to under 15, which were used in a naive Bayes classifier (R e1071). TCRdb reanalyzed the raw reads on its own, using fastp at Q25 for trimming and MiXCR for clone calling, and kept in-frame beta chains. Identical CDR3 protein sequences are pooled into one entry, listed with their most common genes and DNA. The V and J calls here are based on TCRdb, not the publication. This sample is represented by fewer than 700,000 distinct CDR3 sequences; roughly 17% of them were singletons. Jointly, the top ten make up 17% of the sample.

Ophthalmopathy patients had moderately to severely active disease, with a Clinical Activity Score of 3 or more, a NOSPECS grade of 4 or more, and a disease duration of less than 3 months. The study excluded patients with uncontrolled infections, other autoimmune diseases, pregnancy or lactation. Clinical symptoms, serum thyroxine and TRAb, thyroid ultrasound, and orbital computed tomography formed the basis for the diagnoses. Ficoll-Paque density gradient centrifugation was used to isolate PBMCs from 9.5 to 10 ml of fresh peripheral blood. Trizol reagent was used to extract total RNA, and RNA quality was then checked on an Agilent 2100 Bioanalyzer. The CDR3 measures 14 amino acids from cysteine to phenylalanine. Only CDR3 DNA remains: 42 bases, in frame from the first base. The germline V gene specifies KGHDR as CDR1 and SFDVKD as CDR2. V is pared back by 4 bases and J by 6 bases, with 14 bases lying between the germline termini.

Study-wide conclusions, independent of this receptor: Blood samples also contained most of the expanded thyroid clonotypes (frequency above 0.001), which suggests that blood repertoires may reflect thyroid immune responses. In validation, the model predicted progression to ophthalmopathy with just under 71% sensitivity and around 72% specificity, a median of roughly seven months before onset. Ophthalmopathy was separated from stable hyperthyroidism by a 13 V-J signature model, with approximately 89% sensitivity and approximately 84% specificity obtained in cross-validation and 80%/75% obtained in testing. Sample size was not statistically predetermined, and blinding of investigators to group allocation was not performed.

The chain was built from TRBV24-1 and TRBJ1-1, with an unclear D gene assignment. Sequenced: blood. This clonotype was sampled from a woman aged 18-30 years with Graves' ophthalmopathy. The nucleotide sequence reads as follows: TGTGCCACCAGTGACGGCCACTCGGGTGCTGAAGCTTTCTTT. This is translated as CATSDGHSGAEAFF.